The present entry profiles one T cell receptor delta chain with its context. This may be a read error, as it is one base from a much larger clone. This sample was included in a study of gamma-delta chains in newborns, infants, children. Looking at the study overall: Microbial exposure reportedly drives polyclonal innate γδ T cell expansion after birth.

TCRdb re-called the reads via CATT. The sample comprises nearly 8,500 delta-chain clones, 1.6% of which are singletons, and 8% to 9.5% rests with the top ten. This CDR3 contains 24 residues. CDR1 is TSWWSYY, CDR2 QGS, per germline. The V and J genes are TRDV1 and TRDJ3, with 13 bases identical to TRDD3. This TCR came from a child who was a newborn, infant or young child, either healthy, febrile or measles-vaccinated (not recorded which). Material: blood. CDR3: CALGEPRPFTGGYENSWDARQMFF. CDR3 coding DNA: TGTGCTCTTGGGGAACCGCGTCCCTTTACTGGGGGATACGAGAACTCCTGGGACGCCCGACAGATGTTTTTC.